This T cell receptor beta chain was documented in a study of naive CD8 T cells in extremely preterm neonates (dated by TCRdb to about 2017). Notes on the research overall: TCRbeta CDR3 repertoires of sorted naive CD8+ T cells were compared across four age groups: extremely preterm neonates, term neonates, young children and adults.

Between the V and J ends, shortened by 2 bases and 1 base respectively, the junction contains 4 bases. From its cysteine to its phenylalanine, the CDR3 spans 13 amino acids. The entry retains the CDR3 DNA only, 39 bases that are in frame from base 1. From the germline V gene, CDR1 is MDHEN and CDR2 is SYDVKM. TCRbeta CDR3 regions were amplified from genomic DNA by a two-step, bias-controlled multiplex PCR. Primers specific for every TRBV and TRBJ gene segment were used in the multiplex PCR. The immunoSEQ Assay was used to generate TCRbeta repertoire data. The study's own analysis went as follows. To merge closely related sequences, reads went through filtering and clustering using a relative-frequency ratio and a modified nearest-neighbor algorithm. The V, D and J gene assignments for CDR3 sequences were based on IMGT annotation. Template counts were quantified against synthetic TCR CDR3 analog sequences and normalized for PCR amplification bias. Only unique productive sequences, defined as in-frame CDR3 sequences without stop codons, were included in the analyses. Clonality, defined as 1 minus Pielou's evenness, and iChao1 richness were computed with the immunoSEQ Analyzer software. Depending on the Shapiro-Wilk normality results, either Student's t-test or a non-parametric test was run in JMP for statistical testing. Imported from immuneACCESS, the table was reduced by TCRdb to in-frame sequences with V and J called. These copies leave out some clones; in studies compared against another copy, an unresolved V gene accounts for under half, and the cause of the remainder is not known. V and J calls plus clone size are reproduced from that table; the DNA served to infer D and trimming. This sample has around 4,800 clones in its table, and less than 98% of those were observed once. The leading ten clones occupy around 0.47% of the sample.

The term cord blood was obtained from a handful of elective full-term cesarean deliveries at roughly 37-41 weeks of gestation that occurred without labor or rupture of membranes. The study left out pregnancies involving fetal demise, active maternal HSV infection or known maternal HIV infection. A FACSAria III cell sorter was used to sort live, Annexin V-negative naive CD8+ T cells (CD3+CD8+CD45RA+CCR7+). Each sample yielded between roughly 18,000 and 110,000 sorted naive CD8+ T cells. Mixed venous-arterial cord blood was collected with preassembled standardized sampling kits. Cord blood stayed at room temperature and was processed within 4 hours after collection. Ficoll-Paque density gradient centrifugation of diluted blood was used to isolate mononuclear cells. Before sorting, mononuclear cells were cryopreserved in around 10% DMSO plus 90% FBS and kept long term at -150 degrees C. Annexin V and antibodies against CD3, CD8, CCR7 and CD45RA were used to stain the thawed cells. Genomic DNA was extracted from snap-frozen sorted cell pellets with the DNeasy Blood and Tissue Kit.

General study outcomes and caveats: A larger fraction of CDR3 nucleotide sequences was shared among preterm neonates (roughly 2.5%) than among term neonates (roughly 0.4%), young children (approximately 0.03%) and adults (approximately 0.01%). Preterm CDR3s were shorter, with fewer N additions and less junctional trimming, and were closer to germline than those of older groups. To track T cell development within individuals, the authors urged prospective longitudinal studies of preterm and term neonates. Significantly lower iChao1 richness than in all other age groups (p < 0.05) and an even clone distribution were observed in preterm neonates, indicating a less rich repertoire. A small sample size and variable productive template counts among preterm samples were noted by the authors as limitations.

Comments on this clone: Its specific antigen is unknown. No clone much larger than this one lies a single base away; base qualities are absent.

The chain was built from TRBV28 and TRBJ2-3, with the D gene call left open. The sequenced material came from naive CD8+ T cells from cord blood. This receptor was identified in a newborn in good health. The CDR3 protein sequence reads: CASSLQGTDTQYF. The DNA sequence follows: TGTGCCAGCAGTTTACAGGGCACAGATACGCAGTATTTT. With the rest looked up from the reference TRBV28 and TRBJ2-3 genes rather than sequenced, the full variable domain is DVKVTQSSRYLVKRTGEKVFLECVQDMDHENMFWYRQDPGLGLRLIYFSYDVKMKEKGDIPEGYSVSREKKERFSLILESASTNQTSMYLCASSLQGTDTQYFGPGTRLTVL.